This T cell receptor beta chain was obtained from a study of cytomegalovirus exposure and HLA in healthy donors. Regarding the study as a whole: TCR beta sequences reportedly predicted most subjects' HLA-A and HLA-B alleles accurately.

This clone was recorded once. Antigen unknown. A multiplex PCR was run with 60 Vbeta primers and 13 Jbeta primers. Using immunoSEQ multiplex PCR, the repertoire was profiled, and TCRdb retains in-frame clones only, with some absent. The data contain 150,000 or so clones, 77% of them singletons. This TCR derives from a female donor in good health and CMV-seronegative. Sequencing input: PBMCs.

CDR3 sequence (DNA): TGTGCCATCAGTGAGTCGGGGACAGGGAATCAGCCCCAGCATTTT. Protein sequence: CAISESGTGNQPQHF. V and J are TRBV10-3 and TRBJ1-5, with 9 bases fitting TRBD1. The CDR3 has 15 residues. CDR1 and CDR2 (germline): ENHRY, SYGVKD. V gave up 0 bases and J gave up 4 bases; unmatched junction bases: 1.